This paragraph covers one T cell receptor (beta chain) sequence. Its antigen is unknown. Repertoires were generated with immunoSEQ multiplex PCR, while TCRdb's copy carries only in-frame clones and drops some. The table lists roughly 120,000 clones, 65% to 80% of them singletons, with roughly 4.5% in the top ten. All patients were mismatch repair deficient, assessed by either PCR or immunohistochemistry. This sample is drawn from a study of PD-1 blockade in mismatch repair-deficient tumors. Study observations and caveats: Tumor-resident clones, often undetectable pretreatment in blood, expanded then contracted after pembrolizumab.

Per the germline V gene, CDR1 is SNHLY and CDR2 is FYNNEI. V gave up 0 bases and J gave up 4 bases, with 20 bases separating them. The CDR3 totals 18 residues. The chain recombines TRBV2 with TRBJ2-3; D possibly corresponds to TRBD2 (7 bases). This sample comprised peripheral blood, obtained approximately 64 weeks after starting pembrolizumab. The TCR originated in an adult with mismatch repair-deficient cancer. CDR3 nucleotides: TGTGCCAGCAGTGAAGCTAGATGGGGGAGGGGGACGGCAGATACGCAGTATTTT. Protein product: CASSEARWGRGTADTQYF. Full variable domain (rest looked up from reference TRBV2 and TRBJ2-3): EPEVTQTPSHQVTQMGQEVILRCVPISNHLYFYWYRQILGQKVEFLVSFYNNEISEKSEIFDDQFSVERPDGSNFTLKIRSTKLEDSAMYFCASSEARWGRGTADTQYFGPGTRLTVL.